Given below is one TCR beta chain in context. Its antigen is not identified. These data belong to a study of T cell responses to AZD1222 COVID-19 vaccine. Assay used: immunoSEQ multiplex PCR; TCRdb lists only in-frame clones, some missing. The data show about 120,000 clones, with 87% seen just once and just under 10% held by the top ten. CDR3 length: 17 residues. After removal of 3 bases from V and 4 bases from J, the junction contained 13 bases not matched to a gene. CDR1 is MGHRA and CDR2 is YSYEKL in the germline V gene. General study findings and limits: Sampling that yielded the repertoires occurred only after the peak T cell response. Just five to seven people given AZD1222 tested seropositive at baseline.

The chain is built from TRBV4-1 and TRBJ1-2, with 8 bases lining up with TRBD1. Sequencing was performed on peripheral blood, taken on day 0 of AZD1222 vaccination. The TCR originated in an adult in good health. CDR3 region: CASSQSVGDRGSYGYTF. In nucleotides, the CDR3 is TGCGCCAGCAGCCAGTCGGTCGGTGACAGGGGATCCTATGGCTACACCTTC.